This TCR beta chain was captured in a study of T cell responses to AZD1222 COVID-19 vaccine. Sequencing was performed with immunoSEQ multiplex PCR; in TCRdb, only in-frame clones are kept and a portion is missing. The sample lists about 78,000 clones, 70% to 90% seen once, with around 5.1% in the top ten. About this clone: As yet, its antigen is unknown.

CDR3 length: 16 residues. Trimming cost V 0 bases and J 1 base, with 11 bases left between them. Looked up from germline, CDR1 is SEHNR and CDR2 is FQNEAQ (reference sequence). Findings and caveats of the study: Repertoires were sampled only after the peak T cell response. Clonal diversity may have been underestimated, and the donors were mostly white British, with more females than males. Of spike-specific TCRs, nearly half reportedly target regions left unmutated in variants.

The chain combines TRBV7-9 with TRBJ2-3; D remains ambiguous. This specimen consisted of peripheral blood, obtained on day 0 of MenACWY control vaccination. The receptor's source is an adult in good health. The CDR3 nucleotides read TGTGCCAGCAGCTTAGCCGTAGGAGCCCGCACAGATACGCAGTATTTT. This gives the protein CASSLAVGARTDTQYF.